One and the same sample provided the 18 T cell receptor beta chains below, sequenced in a study of T cell responses to AZD1222 COVID-19 vaccine (dated by TCRdb to about 2021). Library construction relied on the immunoSEQ multiplex PCR assay. TCRdb carries this immuneACCESS record with in-frame sequences only. Its versions omit some clonotypes, under half of them owing to an unresolved V gene in the studies checked, with the rest unexplained. The sample table lists 120,000 or so clones, 89% of them with a count of one. 1.5% to 1.7% of the sample is taken by the ten largest. Sample time point, as interpreted from the label and publication: baseline before first vaccination. The sequencing here drew on peripheral blood, taken on day 0 of AZD1222 vaccination. The receptors stem from an adult in good health.

The chain carries TRBV15 and TRBJ2-2, with 10 bases matching TRBD1. Per germline, CDR1 LNHNV and CDR2 YYDKDF (reference sequence). V trimming: 5 bases; J trimming: 4 bases; junction bases outside the gene matches: 4. The CDR3 runs to 15 residues. CDR3 in DNA: TGTGCCACCAGCGCCCGGACAGGGGGCACCGGGGAGCTGTTTTTT. As protein: CATSARTGGTGELFF.

This clone was seen a handful of times. The chain carries TRBV2 and TRBJ1-1; D call uncertain. Germline lookup yields CDR1 SNHLY and CDR2 FYNNEI. The CDR3 is made up of 10 amino acids. V was shortened by 9 bases and J by 4 bases, with 6 bases between the two germline ends. CDR3 DNA sequence: TGTGCCAGGCGGGGCACTGAAGCTTTCTTT. Translated, it gives CARRGTEAFF.

The chain links TRBV4-2 to TRBJ1-2; perhaps TRBD1 as D (5 bases). CDR1 is LGHNA, CDR2 YNFKEQ, per germline. V was cut by 0 bases and J by 7 bases, with 15 bases left in between. This CDR3 is built from 15 residues. The CDR3 sequence is CASSQDPSDNVGYTF. In DNA form, the CDR3 reads TGTGCCAGCAGCCAAGATCCCTCGGACAACGTTGGCTACACCTTC.

The chain links TRBV9 to TRBJ1-1; D uncertain. This CDR3 region has 14 residues. The germline V and J ends were trimmed by 0 bases and 5 bases, with 11 bases remaining between them. Germline-derived CDR1 and CDR2 are SGDLS and YYNGEE. The CDR3 DNA is TGTGCCAGCAGCGTAGTATGGGAGGCGACTGAAGCTTTCTTT. The encoded protein is CASSVVWEATEAFF.

The chain is built from TRBV19 and TRBJ2-5; D ambiguous. Germline lookup yields CDR1 LNHDA and CDR2 SQIVND (reference sequence). V lost 4 bases and J 5 bases, leaving 11 bases between the germline ends. The CDR3 runs 13 residues. CDR3 sequence reads: CASSKSEWETQYF. CDR3 in DNA: TGTGCCAGTAGTAAAAGTGAGTGGGAGACCCAGTACTTC.

The CDR3 region is CASSRGQVYEQYF. The CDR3, as DNA: TGTGCCAGCAGCAGAGGACAGGTTTACGAGCAGTACTTC. The gene calls are TRBV7-9 and TRBJ2-7; 7 bases map to TRBD1. This CDR3 contains 13 residues. From germline, CDR1 is SEHNR and CDR2 FQNEAQ (reference sequence). V dropped 5 bases and J dropped 4; count of bases not matched to a gene: 5.

This clone was observed once. V and J are TRBV25-1 and TRBJ1-2; no clear D gene. V was clipped by 5 bases and J by 6 bases, with 4 bases between them. Germline values: CDR1 MGHDK, CDR2 SYGVNS. The CDR3 totals 10 residues. Written as DNA, the CDR3 is TGTGCCAGCAGTTTAGATGGCTACACCTTC. Protein product: CASSLDGYTF.

The rearrangement uses TRBV5-1 and TRBJ1-1; TRBD1 matches at 7 bases. The CDR3 has 14 residues. V lost 0 bases and J lost 4; bases outside the gene matches: 3. The germline V gene encodes CDR1 SGHRS and CDR2 YFSETQ. The CDR3 DNA follows: TGCGCCAGCAGCTTGGGAGGGGGCGGCACTGAAGCTTTCTTT. Residues: CASSLGGGGTEAFF.

The V gene is TRBV25-1, the J gene TRBJ2-7, with D perhaps TRBD1 (7 bases). The germline V gene has CDR1 MGHDK and CDR2 SYGVNS. V lost 2 bases to trimming and J lost 4 bases, with 12 bases between them. CDR3 length equals 14 residues. CDR3: CASSEGGGGYEQYF. CDR3 sequence (DNA): TGTGCCAGCAGTGAAGGAGGGGGCGGTTACGAGCAGTACTTC.

The chain recombines TRBV24-1 with TRBJ2-3; possibly TRBD1 for D (5 bases). From germline, CDR1 is KGHDR and CDR2 SFDVKD. Trimming stripped 8 bases from V and 2 bases from J, with 13 bases between. This CDR3 contains 14 residues. DNA for the CDR3: TGTGCCACCACAGGGTTTGAAGCCACAGATACGCAGTATTTT. Residues: CATTGFEATDTQYF.

The CDR3 region is CASSQDGGEAFF. The CDR3 coding sequence is TGTGCCAGCAGTCAGGACGGAGGGGAAGCTTTCTTT. This chain links TRBV12-3 or TRBV12-4 with TRBJ1-1; the D is unclear. This CDR3 has 12 amino acids. V was shortened by 5 bases and J by 8 bases, with 12 bases between the two germline ends.

In this sample, this clone turned up once. The V call is TRBV9, the J call TRBJ2-7; 9 nucleotides line up with TRBD2. In germline, CDR1 is SGDLS, CDR2 YYNGEE. The CDR3 length is 14 residues. V lost 4 bases to trimming and J lost 7 bases; unmatched junction nucleotides: 9. The CDR3 is CASSPGGGAGEQYF. The DNA for the CDR3 is TGTGCCAGCAGCCCCGGCGGGGGGGCAGGGGAGCAGTACTTC.

V is TRBV5-1 and J is TRBJ2-7; 8 nucleotides match TRBD2. V trimming: 3 bases; J trimming: 6 bases; junction bases outside the gene matches: 17. Germline V CDR1 and CDR2: SGHRS, YFSETQ. The CDR3 sequence is 17 residues long. CDR3 nucleotide sequence: TGCGCCAGCAGCTCCCCTCTAGCCGGGAGGGCCTCGGGCGAGCAGTACTTC. This codes for CASSSPLAGRASGEQYF.

The rearrangement uses TRBV6-1 and TRBJ2-5, with TRBD1 matching over 7 bases. CDR1 is MNHNS and CDR2 is SASEGT in the germline V gene. The V segment lost 1 base and the J segment 5 bases; nucleotides outside the gene matches: 7. The CDR3 contains 15 residues. This chain's CDR3 is CASSEGQGIGETQYF. The CDR3 DNA sequence: TGTGCCAGCAGTGAAGGACAGGGAATAGGGGAGACCCAGTACTTC.

The gene calls are TRBV6-5 and TRBJ2-2; D unresolved. The CDR3 has 14 residues. The germline V gene encodes CDR1 MNHEY and CDR2 SVGAGI. The V end lost 1 base, the J end lost 3 bases, and 6 bases lay between the germline ends. The CDR3 is CASSYLGYTGELFF. CDR3 DNA: TGTGCCAGCAGTTACTTAGGGTACACCGGGGAGCTGTTTTTT.

In DNA form, the CDR3 reads TGTGCCAGCAGGGACGACAGGGCCTCTGGAAACACCATATATTTT. Amino acids: CASRDDRASGNTIYF. J is TRBJ1-3 and V is TRBV9; 7 nucleotides align to TRBD1. J gave up 0 bases and V 5 bases, and 5 bases lay outside the gene matches. CDR3 length: 15 amino acids. Germline values: CDR1 SGDLS, CDR2 YYNGEE.

This chain connects TRBV6-5 to TRBJ1-4; 7 bases are shared with TRBD1. The CDR3 covers 14 residues. Germline V lookup: CDR1 MNHEY, CDR2 SVGAGI. Losses at the gene ends were 6 bases for V and 8 bases for J; bases not matched to a gene: 9. The CDR3 sequence: CASRDPTGREKLFF. In nucleotides, the CDR3 is TGTGCCAGCAGGGATCCGACAGGGAGGGAAAAACTGTTTTTT.

The count of this clone is one. The chain is built from TRBV30 and TRBJ1-1; maybe TRBD1 (6 bases). The CDR3 contains 10 residues. Germline CDR1 GTSNPN, CDR2 SVGIG (reference sequence). The V gene lost 8 bases and the J gene lost 8 bases, with 12 bases spanning the gap. The CDR3 here is CAGGHPEAFF. DNA for the CDR3: TGTGCCGGGGGACACCCAGAAGCTTTCTTT. Complete variable domain (other parts from reference TRBV30 and TRBJ1-1): SQTIHQWPATLVQPVGSPLSLECTVEGTSNPNLYWYRQAAGRGLQLLFYSVGIGQISSEVPQNLSASRPQDRQFILSSKKLLLSDSGFYLCAGGHPEAFFGQGTRLTVV.